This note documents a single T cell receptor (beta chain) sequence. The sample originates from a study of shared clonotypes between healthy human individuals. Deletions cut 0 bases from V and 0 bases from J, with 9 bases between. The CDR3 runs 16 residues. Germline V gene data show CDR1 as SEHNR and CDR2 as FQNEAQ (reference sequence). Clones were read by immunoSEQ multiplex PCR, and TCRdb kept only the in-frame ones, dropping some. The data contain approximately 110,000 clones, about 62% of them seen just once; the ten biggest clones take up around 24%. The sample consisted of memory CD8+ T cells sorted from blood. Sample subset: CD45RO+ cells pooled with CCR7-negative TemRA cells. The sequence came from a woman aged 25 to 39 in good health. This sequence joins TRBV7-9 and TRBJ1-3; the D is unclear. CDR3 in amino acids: CASSLALPRSGNTIYF. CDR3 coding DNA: TGTGCCAGCAGCTTAGCGCTTCCGCGCTCTGGAAACACCATATATTTT.